Sequencing of this TCR beta chain was carried out in a study of blood T cell repertoires in COVID-19 (TCRdb year 2020). Study-level background: Collaborator samples came from the United States, Italy and Spain and covered acute and convalescent phases of COVID-19. The prospective study material was composed of cDNA or gDNA derived from T cells, B-cell-depleted T cells, or PBMCs. Deeply sampled blood TCRbeta repertoires from subjects exposed to, actively infected with, or recovered from COVID-19 were included in the dataset. The repertoires were made available in a free public database intended to serve as a resource for research on the immune response to SARS-CoV-2. The samples were drawn from two sources: the first 160 participants of the ongoing ImmuneRACE study, and 1,000 to 1,500 subjects contributed by 6 global collaborators. A de-identified subject ID, COVID-19 status, age in years and sex were almost always included in the sample metadata. Where available, HLA class I and class II types were taken from metadata supplied by the sample provider and were not determined by assay-based typing.

Enrolling through a virtual design, the prospective study's participants ranged in age from about 18 to 89 years and lived across about two dozen United States geographic areas. To assign participants to cohorts, the prospective study relied on clinical history that participants themselves reported in a screening survey and a study questionnaire. In the prospective study, whole blood, serum and a nasopharyngeal or oropharyngeal swab were collected from each participant by mobile phlebotomists. Additional blood draws and questionnaires over a 2-month period could optionally be provided by prospective study participants. Blood samples from the prospective study were shipped frozen or at room temperature prior to DNA extraction. As concerns this clone: It has no known antigen specificity. Base qualities were left out, and no much larger clone turns up one base away.

The immunoSEQ Assay, a bias-controlled multiplex PCR, was used to amplify TCRbeta CDR3 regions from genomic DNA. The original pipeline was this. The number of nucleated cells in each sample was estimated by amplification of reference gene primers within the assay. To quantify the absolute abundance of each unique TCRbeta CDR3 rearrangement, sequence reads were collapsed and filtered. For each sample, productive Simpson clonality was calculated as the square root of Simpson's diversity index over productive rearrangements. TCRdb carries this immuneACCESS record with in-frame sequences only. Its versions omit some clonotypes, under half of them owing to an unresolved V gene in the studies checked, with the rest unexplained. V and J calls and clone size are those listed in that table; D and trimming were worked out from the DNA. The sample data list under 200,000 clones, and 65% to 85% of these were observed just once. Clones ranked in the top ten supply 3.6% of the sample.

Study-level results and caveats: The amount of clinical and demographic metadata varied by source and participant and was provided uncurated.

The germline ends are 16 bases apart after V is trimmed by 6 bases and J by 1 base. Its CDR3 holds 16 amino acids, cysteine through phenylalanine. The DNA shown is the 48-base CDR3, in frame from base 1. The germline V gene specifies SNHLY as CDR1 and FYNNEI as CDR2. The chain was built from TRBV2 and TRBJ1-3, with the D gene call left open. This receptor was obtained from a woman aged 45-60 years in a cohort exposed to, infected with or recovered from COVID-19 (not recorded which). What was sequenced was PBMCs or T cells enriched from blood (not recorded which). The CDR3 region has the sequence CASSGESVRSGNTIYF. The sequence in DNA is TGTGCCAGCAGCGGGGAGTCCGTGCGTTCTGGAAACACCATATATTTT.